Below, 22 T cell receptor beta chains from the same sample are listed, as sequenced in a study of neurological immune-mediated disorders. TCRdb re-analysed the 5' RACE reads in MiXCR, keeping a single row per CDR3 protein. Of roughly 49,000 distinct CDR3 sequences detected, more than 9.5% appear once; the ten largest clones hold around 8.8%. Sample time point: longitudinal time-point 3. The material sequenced was PBMCs. These receptor sequences come from a male donor with HTLV-1-associated myelopathy (HAM/TSP).

This clonotype was seen at least ten times. The J gene is TRBJ1-5, the V gene TRBV12-3 or TRBV12-4; D is unclear. V shed 3 bases and J shed 0 bases, with 6 bases lying between them. The CDR3 sequence is 14 residues long. Written as DNA, the CDR3 is TGTGCCAGCAGTTTGTGGGATAGCAATCAGCCCCAGCATTTT. Translated: CASSLWDSNQPQHF.

This clonotype was seen more than once but under ten times. The chain links TRBV20-1 to TRBJ1-1; 7 bases are a match to TRBD1. Germline V gene sequence: CDR1 DFQATT, CDR2 SNEGSKA (reference sequence). The CDR3 is made up of 13 amino acids. With V trimmed by 2 bases and J by 4 bases, 4 bases remained unmatched. The CDR3 reads CSARTGDSTEAFF. CDR3 bases: TGCAGTGCTAGAACAGGGGACAGCACTGAAGCTTTCTTT.

At least ten counts were recorded for this clonotype. J is TRBJ2-3 and V is TRBV5-1, with TRBD2 matching 9 bases. The CDR3 totals 19 residues. V trimming: 0 bases; J trimming: 0 bases; junction bases outside the gene matches: 11. Germline CDR1 and CDR2: SGHRS and YFSETQ. The DNA for the CDR3 is TGCGCCAGCAGCTTGGTTCGGAGACTAGCGGCCGCTAGCACAGATACGCAGTATTTT. Protein: CASSLVRRLAAASTDTQYF.

With regard to this clonotype: A much larger clone is a single base away; this may be a read error. This chain uses TRBV30 with TRBJ1-2, with a possible D match to TRBD1 (5 bases). The CDR3 is 12 residues long. Germline V gene data show CDR1 as GTSNPN and CDR2 as SVGIG (reference sequence). The CDR3 nucleotides are TGTGCCTGGACGCAGGGTAACTATGTCTACACCTTC. Translating it yields CAWTQGNYVYTF.

This clonotype was detected many times. The chain is built from TRBV20-1 and TRBJ2-3; 8 bases map to TRBD2. The CDR3 consists of 15 residues. V gave up 0 bases and J gave up 2 bases; unmatched junction bases: 4. CDR1 is DFQATT and CDR2 is SNEGSKA in the germline V gene (reference sequence). CDR3 nucleotide sequence: TGCAGTGCTAGAGATCCGGGGGGGACCACAGATACGCAGTATTTT. Protein product: CSARDPGGTTDTQYF.

At least ten counts were recorded for this clonotype. The chain uses TRBV12-3 or TRBV12-4 and TRBJ1-6, with D tentatively TRBD1 (5 bases). V was trimmed by 4 bases and J by 9 bases, leaving 13 bases between them. This CDR3 spans 14 amino acids. The CDR3: CASSSGPTGSPLHF. CDR3 sequence (DNA): TGTGCCAGCAGTTCGGGACCGACTGGTTCACCCCTCCACTTT.

This clonotype was recorded many times. The chain couples TRBV5-1 to TRBJ2-5; 15 bases are shared with TRBD2. The V gene end was trimmed by 3 bases and the J gene end by 2 bases; junction bases not matched to a gene: 2. The CDR3 has 16 amino acids. From germline, CDR1 is SGHRS and CDR2 YFSETQ. The DNA for the CDR3 is TGCGCCAGCAGCTGGGGGACTAGCGGGGGGCAAGAGACCCAGTACTTC. As protein: CASSWGTSGGQETQYF. Using reference TRBV5-1 and TRBJ2-5 for the parts outside the CDR3, the full variable domain is KAGVTQTPRYLIKTRGQQVTLSCSPISGHRSVSWYQQTPGQGLQFLFEYFSETQRNKGNFPGRFSGRQFSNSRSEMNVSTLELGDSALYLCASSWGTSGGQETQYFGPGTRLLVL.

This clonotype came up many times. The genes are TRBV29-1 and TRBJ2-3; the D gene is possibly TRBD1 (6 bases). The CDR3 loop spans 13 amino acids. Germline V lookup: CDR1 SQVTM, CDR2 ANQGSEA. CDR3 sequence: CSGGQGVGDTQYF. The CDR3 bases are TGCAGTGGGGGCCAAGGGGTTGGGGATACGCAGTATTTT.

There are many counts of this clonotype. This chain links TRBV6-5 with TRBJ2-1; the D is unclear. The CDR3 is made up of 17 amino acids. V was cut by 0 bases and J by 0 bases, with 12 bases left in between. Germline V gene data show CDR1 as MNHEY and CDR2 as SVGAGI. The CDR3 sequence: CASSYSPLGSSYNEQFF. The CDR3 coding sequence is TGTGCCAGCAGTTACTCGCCCCTCGGGTCCTCCTACAATGAGCAGTTCTTC.

This clonotype was observed at least ten times. The rearrangement links TRBV5-1 to TRBJ2-7; TRBD2 matches 11 bases. Trimming removed 4 bases from V and 0 bases from J; junction bases left unmatched: 9. The V gene's germline CDR1 is SGHRS and CDR2 YFSETQ. This CDR3 region has 17 residues. The CDR3 region has the DNA TGCGCCAGCAGCATAACCGGGACTAGCGGATTCTCCTACGAGCAGTACTTC. This translates into CASSITGTSGFSYEQYF.

This clonotype was found many times. This chain connects TRBV20-1 to TRBJ2-7, with D possibly being TRBD2 (6 bases). Germline V gene data show CDR1 as DFQATT and CDR2 as SNEGSKA (reference sequence). Trimming stripped 3 bases from V and 7 bases from J, with 19 bases between. The CDR3 is made up of 14 amino acids. CDR3 region: CSASGDGGGFEQYF. DNA for the CDR3: TGCAGTGCTAGTGGTGACGGGGGAGGTTTTGAGCAGTACTTC.

This clonotype was seen ten or more times. V and J are TRBV11-3 and TRBJ1-1, with D possibly being TRBD1 (5 bases). V was trimmed by 3 bases and J by 0 bases, leaving 11 bases between them. The CDR3 sequence is 15 residues long. Germline-derived CDR1 and CDR2 are SGHNT and YENEEA. The CDR3 sequence is CASSFSGLMNTEAFF. Here the CDR3 DNA reads TGTGCCAGCAGCTTTTCGGGACTCATGAACACTGAAGCTTTCTTT.

Many counts were recorded for this clonotype. The chain recombines TRBV7-8 with TRBJ1-5; D remains unclear. Looked up from germline, CDR1 is SGHVS and CDR2 is FQNEAQ. This CDR3 region has 13 residues. V dropped 1 base and J dropped 11 bases, with 12 bases sitting between them. The CDR3, as DNA: TGTGCCAGCAGCTTAGGAGTCTACCACACCCAGCATTTT. Its translation is CASSLGVYHTQHF.

This clonotype occurred many times. V is TRBV5-1 and J is TRBJ2-5; D ambiguous. Germline V gene data show CDR1 as SGHRS and CDR2 as YFSETQ. The CDR3 spans 14 residues. The V gene lost 0 bases and the J gene lost 5 bases, with 11 bases spanning the gap. As DNA, the CDR3 is TGCGCCAGCAGCTTGGCTAGGGCCGGGGAGACCCAGTACTTC. Translation: CASSLARAGETQYF.

The table lists this clonotype with many counts. The gene calls are TRBV20-1 and TRBJ2-7, with 10 bases fitting TRBD1. CDR1 and CDR2 from the germline V gene are DFQATT and SNEGSKA (reference sequence). The CDR3 contains 14 residues. Germline trimming cut 6 bases from V and 4 bases from J; bases unmatched to any gene: 9. In nucleotides, the CDR3 is TGCAGTGCCGACTCGGACAGGGGGTGGTACGAGCAGTACTTC. Amino acid sequence: CSADSDRGWYEQYF.

This clonotype has at least ten counts. This sequence joins TRBV5-1 and TRBJ2-3, with TRBD2 matching 12 bases. Unmatched junction bases numbered 8, after V lost 4 bases and J lost 2 bases. The germline gives CDR1 SGHRS, CDR2 YFSETQ. This CDR3 region has 17 residues. CDR3 DNA sequence: TGCGCCAGCAGCCCTGCTGCTAGCGGGGGGGCCACAGATACGCAGTATTTT. Its protein product is CASSPAASGGATDTQYF.

This clonotype was recorded at least ten times. The chain employs TRBV7-2 and TRBJ2-5, with 14 positions matching TRBD2. J was trimmed by 3 bases and V by 5 bases; bases with no gene match: 5. CDR1 and CDR2 from the germline V gene are SGHTA and FQGNSA. This CDR3 is built from 16 residues. CDR3 protein: CASSLRLAGGKETQYF. CDR3 sequence (DNA): TGTGCCAGCAGCCTCAGACTAGCGGGGGGGAAAGAGACCCAGTACTTC.

This clonotype came up many times. The genes are TRBV7-6 and TRBJ1-4; 11 positions match TRBD1. Unmatched junction bases numbered 2, after V lost 3 bases and J lost 5 bases. The CDR3 is 15 residues long. In germline, CDR1 is SGHVS, CDR2 FNYEAQ. The CDR3 spells CASSFGTGGNEKLFF. The CDR3 coding sequence is TGTGCCAGCAGCTTTGGGACAGGGGGGAATGAAAAACTGTTTTTT.

This clonotype was detected many times. V is TRBV6-6 and J is TRBJ1-1; D ambiguous. In germline, CDR1 is MNHNY, CDR2 SVGAGI (reference sequence). V was pared by 2 bases and J by 4 bases, with 14 bases between. The CDR3 is 15 amino acids. The CDR3 coding sequence is TGTGCCAGCAGTTACCCCTCAGGTTCGGGCACTGAAGCTTTCTTT. Its protein product is CASSYPSGSGTEAFF.

This clonotype was counted at least ten times. CDR3: CASTGHSNQPQHF. In DNA, the CDR3 is TGTGCCAGCACCGGACATAGCAATCAGCCCCAGCATTTT. The chain has TRBV6-5 and TRBJ1-5; D might be TRBD1 (5 bases). V was clipped by 7 bases and J by 0 bases, with 7 bases between them. CDR1 is MNHEY and CDR2 is SVGAGI in the germline V gene. The CDR3 has 13 residues.

This clonotype was seen more than once but under ten times. V usage is TRBV5-1 and J usage is TRBJ1-1; D is possibly TRBD1 (5 bases). V lost 0 bases and J lost 5, with 17 bases in between. Per germline, CDR1 SGHRS and CDR2 YFSETQ. The CDR3 consists of 16 residues. CDR3 protein: CASSLGIRVWDTEAFF. CDR3 nucleotide sequence: TGCGCCAGCAGCTTGGGTATCAGGGTGTGGGATACTGAAGCTTTCTTT.

Many counts were recorded for this clonotype. For the CDR3, the DNA is TGTGCCAGCAGCCCCCCGCGGGGTCACACAGATACGCAGTATTTT. It yields the protein CASSPPRGHTDTQYF. The chain has TRBV7-9 and TRBJ2-3; the D gene is possibly TRBD2 (6 bases). The CDR3 extends over 15 amino acids. V lost 5 bases and J lost 2, with 14 bases in between. CDR1 is SEHNR, CDR2 FQNEAQ, per germline (reference sequence).